This T cell receptor (beta chain) was identified during a study of blood T cell repertoires in COVID-19. How the authors handled the data: By means of reference gene primer amplification, nucleated cell counts were estimated. Generated by immunoSEQ multiplex PCR, the TCRdb table keeps only in-frame clones and is missing some. V, J and clone size are those of that table, while D and trimming were read from the DNA. Of 540,000 or so clones listed, about 89% are singletons. Seattle patient enrollment occurred during active infection, with longitudinal follow-up thereafter. The origin of this receptor is a woman aged 50 to 60 with COVID-19, enrolled during active disease. Input material: peripheral blood.

CDR3 sequence (DNA): TGTGCCAGCAGCCATCCTAACCCTCTGAGCGGGGGCGCTAGAGATACGCAGTATTTT. The encoded protein is CASSHPNPLSGGARDTQYF. The chain recombines TRBV3-1 (or the pseudogene TRBV3-2) with TRBJ2-3; 8 bases are shared with TRBD2. The V segment lost 3 bases and the J segment 5 bases; nucleotides outside the gene matches: 19. The germline V gene encodes CDR1 LGHDT and CDR2 YNNKEL (reference sequence). This CDR3 is built from 19 residues.